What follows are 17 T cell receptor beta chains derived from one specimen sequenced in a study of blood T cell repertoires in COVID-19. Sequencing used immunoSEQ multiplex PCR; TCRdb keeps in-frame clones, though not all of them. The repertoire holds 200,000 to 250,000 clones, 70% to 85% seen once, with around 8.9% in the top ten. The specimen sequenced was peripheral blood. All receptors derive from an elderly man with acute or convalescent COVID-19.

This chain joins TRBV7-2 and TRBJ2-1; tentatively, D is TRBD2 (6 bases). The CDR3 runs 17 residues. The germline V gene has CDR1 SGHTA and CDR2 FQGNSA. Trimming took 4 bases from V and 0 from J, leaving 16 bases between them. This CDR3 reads CASSSLRLDTSYNEQFF. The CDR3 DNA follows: TGTGCCAGCAGCTCCCTACGACTAGATACCTCCTACAATGAGCAGTTCTTC.

CDR3 DNA: TGTGCCAGCAAAATCAGGGGAGCCTATGGCTACACCTTC. This encodes CASKIRGAYGYTF. The chain is built from TRBV6-5 and TRBJ1-2, with D tentatively TRBD1 (6 bases). CDR1 and CDR2 (germline): MNHEY, SVGAGI. The germline V and J ends were trimmed by 7 bases and 4 bases, with 13 bases remaining between them. CDR3 length: 13 amino acids.

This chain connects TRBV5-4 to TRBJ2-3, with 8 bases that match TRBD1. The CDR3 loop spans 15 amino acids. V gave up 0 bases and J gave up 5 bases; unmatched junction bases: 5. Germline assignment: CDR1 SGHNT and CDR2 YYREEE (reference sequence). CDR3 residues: CASSLVTGGLDTQYF. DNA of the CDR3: TGTGCCAGCAGCTTGGTCACAGGGGGGTTAGATACGCAGTATTTT.

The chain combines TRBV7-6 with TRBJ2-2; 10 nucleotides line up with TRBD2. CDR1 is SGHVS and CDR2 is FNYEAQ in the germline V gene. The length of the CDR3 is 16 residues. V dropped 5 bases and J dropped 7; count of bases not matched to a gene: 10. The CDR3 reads CASSRQSSGGGGELFF. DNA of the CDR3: TGTGCCAGCAGCCGCCAATCTAGCGGGGGTGGCGGGGAGCTGTTTTTT.

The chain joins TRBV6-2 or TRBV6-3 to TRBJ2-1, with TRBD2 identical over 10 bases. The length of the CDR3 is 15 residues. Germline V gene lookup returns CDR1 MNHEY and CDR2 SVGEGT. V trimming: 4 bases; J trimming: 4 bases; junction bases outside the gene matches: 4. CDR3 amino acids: CASSFGLAVYNEQFF. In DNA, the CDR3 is TGTGCCAGCAGTTTTGGACTAGCGGTGTACAATGAGCAGTTCTTC.

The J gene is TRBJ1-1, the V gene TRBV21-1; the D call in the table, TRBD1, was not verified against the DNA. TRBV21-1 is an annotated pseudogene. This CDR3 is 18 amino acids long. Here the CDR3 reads CASSKGGWDSQGNTEAFF. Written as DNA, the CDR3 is TGTGCCAGCAGCAAAGGGGGATGGGACAGCCAAGGTAACACTGAAGCTTTCTTT.

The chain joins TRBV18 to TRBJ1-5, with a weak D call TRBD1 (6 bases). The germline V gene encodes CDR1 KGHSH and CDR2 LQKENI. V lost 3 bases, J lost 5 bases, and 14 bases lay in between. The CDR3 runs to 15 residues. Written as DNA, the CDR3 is TGTGCCAGCTCACCCCTGGGGCAGGGGCATCAGCCCCAGCATTTT. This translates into CASSPLGQGHQPQHF.

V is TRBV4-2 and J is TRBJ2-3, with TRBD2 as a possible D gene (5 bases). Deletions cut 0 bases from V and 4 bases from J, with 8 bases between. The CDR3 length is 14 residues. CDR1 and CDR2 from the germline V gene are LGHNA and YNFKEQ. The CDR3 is CASSQEGRADTQYF. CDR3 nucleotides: TGTGCCAGCAGCCAAGAAGGGCGGGCAGATACGCAGTATTTT.

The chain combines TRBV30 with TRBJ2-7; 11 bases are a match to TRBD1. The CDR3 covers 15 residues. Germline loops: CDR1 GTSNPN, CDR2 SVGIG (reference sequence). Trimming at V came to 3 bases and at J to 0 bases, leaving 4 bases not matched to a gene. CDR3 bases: TGTGCCTGGAGGCGGACAGGGGGCATCTCCTACGAGCAGTACTTC. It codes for CAWRRTGGISYEQYF.

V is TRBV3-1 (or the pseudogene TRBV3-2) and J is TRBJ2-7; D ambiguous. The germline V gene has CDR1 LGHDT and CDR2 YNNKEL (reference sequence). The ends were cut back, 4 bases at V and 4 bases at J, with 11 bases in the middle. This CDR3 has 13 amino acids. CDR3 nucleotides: TGTGCCAGCAGCCCACCAGGTCTATACGAGCAGTACTTC. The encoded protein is CASSPPGLYEQYF.

The CDR3, as DNA: TGTGCCATCGGCACAGATACCTACGAGCAGTACTTC. It encodes CAIGTDTYEQYF. This chain links TRBV10-3 with TRBJ2-7, with D hard to call. Germline assignment: CDR1 ENHRY and CDR2 SYGVKD. The V gene lost 8 bases and the J gene lost 2 bases, with 10 bases spanning the gap. This CDR3 has 12 amino acids.

The CDR3 bases are TGTGCCAGCAGTTTTTCGCTAGTTGGGCAGTTCTTC. As protein: CASSFSLVGQFF. J is TRBJ2-1 and V is TRBV12-3 or TRBV12-4; D remains unclear. V was shortened by 3 bases and J by 12 bases, with 12 bases between the two germline ends. CDR3 length equals 12 residues.

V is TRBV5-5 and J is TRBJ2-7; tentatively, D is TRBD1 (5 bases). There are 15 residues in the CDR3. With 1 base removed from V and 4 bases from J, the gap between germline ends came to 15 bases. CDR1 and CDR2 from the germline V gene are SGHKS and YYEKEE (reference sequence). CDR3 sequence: CASSLLDTLRYEQYF. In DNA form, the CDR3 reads TGTGCCAGCAGCTTGTTGGACACCCTTCGATACGAGCAGTACTTC. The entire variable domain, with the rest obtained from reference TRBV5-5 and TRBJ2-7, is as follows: DAGVTQSPTHLIKTRGQQVTLRCSPISGHKSVSWYQQVLGQGPQFIFQYYEKEERGRGNFPDRFSARQFPNYSSELNVNALLLGDSALYLCASSLLDTLRYEQYFGPGTRLTVT.

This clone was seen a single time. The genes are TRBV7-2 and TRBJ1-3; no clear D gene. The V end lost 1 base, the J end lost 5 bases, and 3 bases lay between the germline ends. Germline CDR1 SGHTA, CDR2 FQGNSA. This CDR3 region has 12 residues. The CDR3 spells CASSLDRNTIYF. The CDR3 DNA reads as TGTGCCAGCAGCTTAGACAGAAACACCATATATTTT.

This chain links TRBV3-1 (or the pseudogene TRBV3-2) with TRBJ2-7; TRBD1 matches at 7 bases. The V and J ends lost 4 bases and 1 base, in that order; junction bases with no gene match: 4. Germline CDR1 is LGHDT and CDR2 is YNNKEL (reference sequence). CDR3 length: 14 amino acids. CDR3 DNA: TGTGCCAGCAGCCGACAGGGTGGATCCTACGAGCAGTACTTC. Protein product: CASSRQGGSYEQYF.

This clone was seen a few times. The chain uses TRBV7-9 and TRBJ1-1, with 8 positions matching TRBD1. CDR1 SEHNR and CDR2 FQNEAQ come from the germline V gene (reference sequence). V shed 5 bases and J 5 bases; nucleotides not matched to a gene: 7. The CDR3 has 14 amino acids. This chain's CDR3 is CASSPQGGRTEAFF. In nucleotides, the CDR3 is TGTGCCAGCAGCCCACAGGGGGGTAGGACTGAAGCTTTCTTT.

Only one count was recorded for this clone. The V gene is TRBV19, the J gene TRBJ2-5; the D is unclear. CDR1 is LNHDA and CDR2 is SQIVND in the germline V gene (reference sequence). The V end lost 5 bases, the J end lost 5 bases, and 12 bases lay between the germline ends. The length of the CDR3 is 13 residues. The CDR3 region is CASSWALGETQYF. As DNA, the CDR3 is TGTGCCAGTAGTTGGGCTCTTGGGGAGACCCAGTACTTC.